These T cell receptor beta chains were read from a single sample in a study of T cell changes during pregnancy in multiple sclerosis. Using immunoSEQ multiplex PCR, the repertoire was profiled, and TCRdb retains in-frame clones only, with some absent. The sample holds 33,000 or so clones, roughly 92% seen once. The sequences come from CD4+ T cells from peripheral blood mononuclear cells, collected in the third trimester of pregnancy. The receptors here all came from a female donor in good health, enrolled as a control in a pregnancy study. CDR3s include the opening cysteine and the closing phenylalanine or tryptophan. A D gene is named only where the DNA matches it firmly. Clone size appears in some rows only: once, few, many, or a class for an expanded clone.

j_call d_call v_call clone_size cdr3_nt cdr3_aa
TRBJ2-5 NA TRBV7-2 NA TGTGCCAGCAGTTTAACCCGGGAGACCCAGTACTTC CASSLTRETQYF
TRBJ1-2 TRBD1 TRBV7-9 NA TGTGCCAGCAGCTCCCCGGGACAGGGGGCCTCTAACTATGGCTACACCTTC CASSSPGQGASNYGYTF
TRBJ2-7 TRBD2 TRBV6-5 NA TGTGCCAGCAGTACCCGACTAGCGGGGTCCTACGAGCAGTACTTC CASSTRLAGSYEQYF
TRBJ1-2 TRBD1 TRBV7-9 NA TGTGCCAGCAGCTTAGCCGGGACAGGGGGGTCAGGCTACACCTTC CASSLAGTGGSGYTF
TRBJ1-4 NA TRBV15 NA TGTGCCACCAGCAGAGATTTAGGGGCGCGGGAAAAACTGTTTTTT CATSRDLGAREKLFF
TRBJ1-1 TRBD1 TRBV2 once TGTGCCAGCCAGACAGGGGGGGACACTGAAGCTTTCTTT CASQTGGDTEAFF
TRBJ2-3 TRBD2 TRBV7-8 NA TGTGCCAGCAGCCCCAGCGGGGGGGCCACGGATACGCAGTATTTT CASSPSGGATDTQYF
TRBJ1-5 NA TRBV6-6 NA TGTGCCAGCACTTTAACAGGGATCTATCAGCCCCAGCATTTT CASTLTGIYQPQHF
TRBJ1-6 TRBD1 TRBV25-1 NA TGTGCCAGCTCCGGGACAGGGCTTCATTCACCCCTCCACTTT CASSGTGLHSPLHF
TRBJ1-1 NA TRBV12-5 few TGTGCTAGTGGTTTGCAGGGTTTGGCTTTCTTT CASGLQGLAFF
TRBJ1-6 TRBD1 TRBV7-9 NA TGTGCCAGCAGCTTAAGACAGGGAGGTAATTCACCCCTCCACTTT CASSLRQGGNSPLHF
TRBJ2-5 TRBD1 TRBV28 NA TGTGCCAGCAGTCTAGGACAGGCCGAAATTCAGGAGACCCAGTACTTC CASSLGQAEIQETQYF
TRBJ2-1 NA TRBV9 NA TGTGCCAGCAGCGTAGGCGGGCCTGCCTACAATGAGCAGTTCTTC CASSVGGPAYNEQFF
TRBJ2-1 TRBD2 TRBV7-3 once TGTGCCAGCAGCTCCTGGACTAGCGGGGGGATCTCCTACAATGAGCAGTTCTTC CASSSWTSGGISYNEQFF
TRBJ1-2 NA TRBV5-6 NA TGTGCCAGCACCAGCCAGGGGATCTATGGCTACACCTTC CASTSQGIYGYTF
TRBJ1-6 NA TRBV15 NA TGTGCCACCAGCAGAGAATCAGGGTTGTATTCACCCCTCCACTTT CATSRESGLYSPLHF
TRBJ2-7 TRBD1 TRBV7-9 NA TGTGCCAGCAGCTTCCATTGGGGGACAGGGGGTGGAGAGCAGTACTTC CASSFHWGTGGGEQYF
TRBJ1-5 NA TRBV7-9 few TGTGCCAGCAGCTTAGGGCAGGCAAGCAGGCCCCAGCATTTT CASSLGQASRPQHF
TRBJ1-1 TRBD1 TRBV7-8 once TGTGCCAGCAGCCGGGACAGGCAGAACACTGAAGCTTTCTTT CASSRDRQNTEAFF
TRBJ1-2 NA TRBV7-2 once TGTGCCAGCAGCTTACGGCGACAGGATTATGGCTACACCTTC CASSLRRQDYGYTF
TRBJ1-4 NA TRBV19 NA TGTGCCAGTAGGAACCAGGGGACAACTAATGAAAAACTGTTTTTT CASRNQGTTNEKLFF
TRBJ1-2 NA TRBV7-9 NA TGTGCCAGCAGCTTACCGGACAGTCTGGACTATGGCTACACCTTC CASSLPDSLDYGYTF
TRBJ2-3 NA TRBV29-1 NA TGCAGCGTTGCTAGTAGCGGAAAATCTAGGGATACGCAGTATTTT CSVASSGKSRDTQYF
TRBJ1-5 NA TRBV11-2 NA TGTGCCAGCAGTCCTGGCGGAGCAAATCAGCCCCAGCATTTT CASSPGGANQPQHF
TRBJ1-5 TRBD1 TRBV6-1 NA TGTGCCAGCAGTTCACAGGGGCAGGGGCCCCAGCATTTT CASSSQGQGPQHF
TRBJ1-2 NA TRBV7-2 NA TGTGCCAGCAGCCCCCCAGGGAAAGAGAGCTATGGCTACACCTTC CASSPPGKESYGYTF
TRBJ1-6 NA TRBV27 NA TGTGCCAGCAGCACCCAGGGATATAATTCACCCCTCCACTTT CASSTQGYNSPLHF
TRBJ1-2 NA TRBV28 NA TGTGCCAGCAGTCGCAGGGCCTATGGCTACACCTTC CASSRRAYGYTF
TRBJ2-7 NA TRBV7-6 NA TGTGCCAGCAGCTTAGCCGTCTACGAGCAGTACTTC CASSLAVYEQYF
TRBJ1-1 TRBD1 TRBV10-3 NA TGTGCCATCAAACCCGACAGGGGCACTGAAGCTTTCTTT CAIKPDRGTEAFF
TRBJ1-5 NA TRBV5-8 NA TGTGCCAGCAGCTTGGGGTGGTTGAGGCCGGGCAATCAGCCCCAGCATTTT CASSLGWLRPGNQPQHF
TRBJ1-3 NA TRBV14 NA TGTGCCAGCGGGGGGTTCGGTAGGAACACCATATATTTT CASGGFGRNTIYF
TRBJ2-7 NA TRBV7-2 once TGTGCCAGCAGCTTAGAGGCAGGGCCGTACGAGCAGTACTTC CASSLEAGPYEQYF
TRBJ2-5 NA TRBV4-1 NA TGCGCCAGCAGCCAAGGGAAGGGGAAAGAGACCCAGTACTTC CASSQGKGKETQYF
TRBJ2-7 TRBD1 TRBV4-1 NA TGCGCCAGCAGCCAAGCAGACAGGGGTTCCGGGGAGCAGTACTTC CASSQADRGSGEQYF
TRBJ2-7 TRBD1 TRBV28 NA TGTGCCAGCAGACGGACAGGGTTTGACTACGAGCAGTACTTC CASRRTGFDYEQYF
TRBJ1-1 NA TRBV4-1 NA TGCGCCAGCAGCCCCCTCCAGGGGTCGCGGAGGCTCACTGAAGCTTTCTTT CASSPLQGSRRLTEAFF
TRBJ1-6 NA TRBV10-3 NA TGTGCCATCAAGGTAGAGAGGAATTCACCCCTCCACTTT CAIKVERNSPLHF
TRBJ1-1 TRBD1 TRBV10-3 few TGTGCCATCAGGGGACAGGAGAACACTGAAGCTTTCTTT CAIRGQENTEAFF
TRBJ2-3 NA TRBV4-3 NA TGCGCCAGCAGCCAGGGGACTAGCACAGATACGCAGTATTTT CASSQGTSTDTQYF
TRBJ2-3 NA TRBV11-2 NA TGTGCCAGCAGCTCCAAGGGAGGCACAGATACGCAGTATTTT CASSSKGGTDTQYF
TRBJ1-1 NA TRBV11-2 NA TGTGCCAGCAGCTTAGATGCGGGAGCTGAAGCTTTCTTT CASSLDAGAEAFF
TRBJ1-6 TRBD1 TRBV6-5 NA TGTGCCAGCAGTCCATCGACAGGGGAGAGTTCACCCCTCCACTTT CASSPSTGESSPLHF
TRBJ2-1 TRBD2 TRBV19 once TGTGCCAGTACCGTAGCGGGGGGGCATTACAATGAGCAGTTCTTC CASTVAGGHYNEQFF
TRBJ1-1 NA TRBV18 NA TGTGCCAGCTCACGGCCAGGGGCCACTGAAGCTTTCTTT CASSRPGATEAFF
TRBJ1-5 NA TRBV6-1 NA TGTGCCAGCAGTGAAGCGCTCTGGGGGGTCAGTCGACCCCAGCATTTT CASSEALWGVSRPQHF
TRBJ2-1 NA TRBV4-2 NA TGTGCCAGCAGCCAAGACGTAACAACCAACTCCTACAATGAGCAGTTCTTC CASSQDVTTNSYNEQFF
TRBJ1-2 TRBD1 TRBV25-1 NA TGTGCCAGCAGTGACTCCGGGACAGCCTATGGCTACACCTTC CASSDSGTAYGYTF
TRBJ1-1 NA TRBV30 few TGTGCCTGGAAGGGGCAACTGAACACTGAAGCTTTCTTT CAWKGQLNTEAFF
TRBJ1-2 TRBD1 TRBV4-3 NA TGCGCCAGCAGCCGGACAGGGGGTTCCTCCGGCACCTTC CASSRTGGSSGTF
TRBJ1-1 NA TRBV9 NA TGTGCCAGCAGCTCCCCCAAGGGGACTGAAGCTTTCTTT CASSSPKGTEAFF
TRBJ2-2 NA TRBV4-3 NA TGCGCCAGCAGCCAATCAGGGATAAACACCGGGGAGCTGTTTTTT CASSQSGINTGELFF
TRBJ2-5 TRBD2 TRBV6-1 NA TGTGCCAGCAAGGCGGGGGGCCCCCTGGAGACCCAGTACTTC CASKAGGPLETQYF
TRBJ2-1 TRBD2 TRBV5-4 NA TGTGCCAGCAGCTTGTCGGGGGGGAGCCACAATGAGCAGTTCTTC CASSLSGGSHNEQFF
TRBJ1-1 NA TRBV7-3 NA TGTGCCAGCAGCTTAACAGCGGTAGGGAACACTGAAGCTTTCTTT CASSLTAVGNTEAFF
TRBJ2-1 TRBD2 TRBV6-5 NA TGTGCCAGCAGTTACGTGGCTAGCGGGGAAAATGAGCAGTTCTTC CASSYVASGENEQFF
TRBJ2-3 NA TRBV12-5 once TGTGCTAGTGGGTCGGGGAGTAACACAGATACGCAGTATTTT CASGSGSNTDTQYF
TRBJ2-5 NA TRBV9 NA TGTGCCAGCAGCGTCCGCGGTACCCAAGAGACCCAGTACTTC CASSVRGTQETQYF
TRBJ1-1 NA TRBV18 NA TGTGCCAGCTCACCGGTCGGGGGGTGGAACACTGAAGCTTTCTTT CASSPVGGWNTEAFF